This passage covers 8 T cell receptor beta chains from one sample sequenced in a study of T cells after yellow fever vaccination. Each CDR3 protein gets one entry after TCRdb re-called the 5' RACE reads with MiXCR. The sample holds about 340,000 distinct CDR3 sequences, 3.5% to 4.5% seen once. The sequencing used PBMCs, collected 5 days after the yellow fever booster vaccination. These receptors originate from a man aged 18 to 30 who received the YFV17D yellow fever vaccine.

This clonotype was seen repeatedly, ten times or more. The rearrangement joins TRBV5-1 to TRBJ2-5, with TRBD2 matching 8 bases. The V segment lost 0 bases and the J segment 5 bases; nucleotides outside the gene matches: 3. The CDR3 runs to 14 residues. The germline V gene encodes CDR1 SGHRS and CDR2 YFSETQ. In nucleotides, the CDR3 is TGCGCCAGCAGCTTGGATCCTAGCGGGGAGACCCAGTACTTC. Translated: CASSLDPSGETQYF.

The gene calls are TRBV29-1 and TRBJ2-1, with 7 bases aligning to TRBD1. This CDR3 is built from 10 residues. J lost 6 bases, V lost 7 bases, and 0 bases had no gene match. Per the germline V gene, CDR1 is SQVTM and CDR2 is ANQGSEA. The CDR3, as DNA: TGCAGCGGACAGGGCAATGAGCAGTTCTTC. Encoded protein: CSGQGNEQFF.

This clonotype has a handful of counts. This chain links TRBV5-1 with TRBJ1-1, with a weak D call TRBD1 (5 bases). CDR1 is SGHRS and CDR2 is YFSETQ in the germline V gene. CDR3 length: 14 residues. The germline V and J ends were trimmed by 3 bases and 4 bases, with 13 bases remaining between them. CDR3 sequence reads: CASSSRGAVTEAFF. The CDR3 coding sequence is TGCGCCAGCAGCTCAAGAGGGGCGGTCACTGAAGCTTTCTTT.

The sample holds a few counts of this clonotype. CDR3 coding DNA: TGTGCCAGCAACGCACATGGGACTACCAGCGGTGGGGACGTC. It is translated as CASNAHGTTSGGDV. J is TRBJ2-7 and V is TRBV28; 7 bases are a match to TRBD2. Germline loops: CDR1 MDHEN, CDR2 SYDVKM. The CDR3 totals 14 residues.

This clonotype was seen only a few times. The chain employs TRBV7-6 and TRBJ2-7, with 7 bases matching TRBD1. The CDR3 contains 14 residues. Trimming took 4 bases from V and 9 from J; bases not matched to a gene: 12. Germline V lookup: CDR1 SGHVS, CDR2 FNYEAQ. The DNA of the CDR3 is TGTGCCAGCAGCTCCCGGGACAGCCACCTCGGGCAGTACTTC. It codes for CASSSRDSHLGQYF.

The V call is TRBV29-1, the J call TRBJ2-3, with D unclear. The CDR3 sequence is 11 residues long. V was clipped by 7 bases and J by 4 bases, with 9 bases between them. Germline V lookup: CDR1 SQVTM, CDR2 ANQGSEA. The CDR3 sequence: CSADRPDTQYF. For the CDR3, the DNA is TGCAGCGCCGACCGTCCAGATACGCAGTATTTT.

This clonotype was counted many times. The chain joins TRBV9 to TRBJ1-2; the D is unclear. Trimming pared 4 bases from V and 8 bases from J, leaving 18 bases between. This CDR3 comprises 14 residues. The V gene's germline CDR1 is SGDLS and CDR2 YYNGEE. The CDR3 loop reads CASSPRAGIRGYTF. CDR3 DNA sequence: TGTGCCAGCAGCCCTAGGGCGGGTATACGAGGCTACACCTTC.

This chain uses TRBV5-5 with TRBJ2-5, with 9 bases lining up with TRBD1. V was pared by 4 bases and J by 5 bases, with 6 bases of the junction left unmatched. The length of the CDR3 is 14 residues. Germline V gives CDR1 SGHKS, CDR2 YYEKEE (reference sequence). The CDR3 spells CASSRTGGRETQYF. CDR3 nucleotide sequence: TGTGCCAGCAGCCGTACAGGGGGCCGGGAGACCCAGTACTTC.